The 13 T cell receptor beta chains given below trace back to one sample, sequenced in a study of blood T cell repertoires in COVID-19. The protocol was immunoSEQ multiplex PCR, while the TCRdb copy is restricted to in-frame clones and leaves out a portion. This table holds 270,000 or so clones, about 85% found once. What was sequenced was PBMCs or T cells enriched from blood (not recorded which). Every receptor here comes from a woman in her forties or fifties who had been exposed to COVID-19.

The chain couples TRBV21-1 to TRBJ1-1; TRBD1 is taken as the D call from the table, unchecked against the DNA. TRBV21-1 is marked as a pseudogene. The CDR3 sequence is 11 residues long. CDR3 bases: TGTGCCAGCAGCACCTGGCTCCCGGCTTTCTTT. Protein sequence: CASSTWLPAFF.

CDR3 in amino acids: CASSSRLDREGEQYF. The CDR3 DNA follows: TGTGCCAGCAGCTCCAGATTGGACAGGGAAGGGGAGCAGTACTTC. V is TRBV13 and J is TRBJ2-7, with 8 bases aligning to TRBD1. Looked up from germline, CDR1 is PRHDT and CDR2 is FYEKMQ (reference sequence). This CDR3 contains 15 residues. Trimming at V came to 4 bases and at J to 7 bases, leaving 12 bases not matched to a gene. The whole variable domain, filled in from reference TRBV13 and TRBJ2-7, reads AAGVIQSPRHLIKEKRETATLKCYPIPRHDTVYWYQQGPGQDPQFLISFYEKMQSDKGSIPDRFSAQQFSDYHSELNMSSLELGDSALYFCASSSRLDREGEQYFGPGTRLTVT.

This chain links TRBV4-1 with TRBJ2-5, with no clear D. This CDR3 is 15 amino acids long. V dropped 4 bases and J dropped 0 bases, with 12 bases sitting between them. Germline-derived CDR1 and CDR2 are MGHRA and YSYEKL. The CDR3 loop is CASSPAGIHQETQYF. The CDR3, as DNA: TGCGCCAGCAGCCCCGCAGGCATCCACCAAGAGACCCAGTACTTC.

The V and J genes are TRBV5-1 and TRBJ1-2; possible D gene TRBD1, 5 bases. V was pared by 0 bases and J by 3 bases, with 12 bases between. CDR3 length: 15 amino acids. From germline, CDR1 is SGHRS and CDR2 YFSETQ. The CDR3 DNA sequence: TGCGCCAGCAGCTTGGCTTCAGGAGGGGACTATGGCTACACCTTC. Protein: CASSLASGGDYGYTF.

Only a few counts were recorded for this clone. The rearrangement joins TRBV7-2 to TRBJ1-1; the match to TRBD1 covers 9 bases. V was pared by 6 bases and J by 4 bases, with 6 bases of the junction left unmatched. The CDR3 spans 14 residues. Per germline, CDR1 SGHTA and CDR2 FQGNSA. CDR3 region: CASSWDRVSTEAFF. In DNA, the CDR3 is TGTGCCAGCAGTTGGGACAGGGTCAGCACTGAAGCTTTCTTT.

CDR3 region: CASSLDGDKLEQFF. DNA of the CDR3: TGCGCCAGCAGCTTGGATGGGGACAAGCTGGAGCAGTTCTTC. The chain has TRBV5-1 and TRBJ2-1; D may be TRBD1 (6 bases). V was shortened by 0 bases and J by 10 bases, with 14 bases between the two germline ends. The CDR3 totals 14 residues. CDR1 is SGHRS and CDR2 is YFSETQ in the germline V gene.

The rearrangement joins TRBV5-6 to TRBJ2-7; 16 bases fit TRBD2. Trimming removed 3 bases from V and 2 bases from J; junction bases left unmatched: 5. The CDR3 is 17 residues long. Germline values: CDR1 SGHDT, CDR2 YYEEEE. CDR3 bases: TGTGCCAGCAGCTCGGGACTAGCGGGGGGGCGGACCTACGAGCAGTACTTC. Its protein is CASSSGLAGGRTYEQYF.

The genes are TRBV11-1 and TRBJ2-7, with TRBD2 matching over 8 bases. With 5 bases clipped from V and 2 bases from J, the junction kept 8 bases outside the gene matches. This CDR3 has 15 residues. Germline loops: CDR1 SGHAT, CDR2 FQDESV (reference sequence). CDR3 DNA sequence: TGTGCCAGCAGCCATTTTAGCGGGGAAGCCTACGAGCAGTACTTC. Its protein is CASSHFSGEAYEQYF.

The chain is built from TRBV7-6 and TRBJ2-7; possibly TRBD1 for D (6 bases). With 2 bases removed from V and 7 bases from J, the gap between germline ends came to 12 bases. Germline-derived CDR1 and CDR2 are SGHVS and FNYEAQ. The CDR3 length is 13 residues. The CDR3 here is CASSLTTGTEQYF. The CDR3 coding sequence is TGTGCCAGCAGCTTAACGACAGGTACGGAGCAGTACTTC.

The rearrangement uses TRBV11-2 and TRBJ1-3; no reliable D call. Trimming left V 3 bases short and J 3 bases short, with 12 bases between. Germline CDR1 SGHAT, CDR2 FQNNGV. This CDR3 is built from 15 residues. CDR3 amino acids: CASSFHPAGGNTIYF. The CDR3, as DNA: TGTGCCAGCAGCTTTCACCCAGCAGGTGGAAACACCATATATTTT.

The chain couples TRBV19 to TRBJ2-1; 8 nucleotides match TRBD1. This CDR3 comprises 15 residues. The V gene end was trimmed by 3 bases and the J gene end by 3 bases; junction bases not matched to a gene: 4. From germline, CDR1 is LNHDA and CDR2 SQIVND (reference sequence). The CDR3 region has the DNA TGTGCCAGTAGTATCCTAACAGGGGGCTACAATGAGCAGTTCTTC. It yields the protein CASSILTGGYNEQFF.

The CDR3 DNA is TGCGCCAGCAGCTTGGAGCTCGTAACTGAAGCTTTCTTT. Its protein product is CASSLELVTEAFF. This chain joins TRBV5-1 and TRBJ1-1, with D unresolved. Per germline, CDR1 SGHRS and CDR2 YFSETQ. V was cut by 0 bases and J by 5 bases, with 8 bases left in between. The CDR3 totals 13 residues.

This chain connects TRBV5-8 to TRBJ2-7; 7 nucleotides line up with TRBD2. Germline V gene sequence: CDR1 SGHTS, CDR2 YDEGEE. J gave up 2 bases and V 2 bases, and 10 bases lay outside the gene matches. The CDR3 extends over 16 amino acids. CDR3 sequence (DNA): TGTGCCAGCAGCTTCCCTTTTGGGGGGGGTACCTACGAGCAGTACTTC. Protein sequence: CASSFPFGGGTYEQYF.